The sequence of this TCR beta chain was determined in a study of graft-versus-host responses after intestinal transplantation. In the study overall: The recipients all started with anti-thymocyte globulin induction and then took tacrolimus and steroids for roughly 3 years. Regarding the study as a whole: Some patients had graft-donor T cell macrochimerism. In their allografts, the ratios of graft-versus-host to host-versus-graft T cell clones were high. Levels of circulating GvH clones at their peak were associated with early post-transplant HvG declines. Recipient marrow harbored GvH clones, some of which surfaced first in ileum or blood.

Per the germline V gene, CDR1 is MDHEN and CDR2 is SYDVKM. The CDR3 contains 17 residues. With V trimmed by 6 bases and J by 5 bases, 15 bases remained unmatched. For this clone: The antigen is undetermined.

Sequencing was performed with immunoSEQ multiplex PCR; in TCRdb, only in-frame clones are kept and a portion is missing. Of around 110,000 clones in the sample, about nine tenths were seen once. The source of this sequence is a human donor who received an intestinal transplant. V and J are TRBV28 and TRBJ2-1; 8 bases are a match to TRBD1. The sample in question was unstimulated CD4+ T cells sorted from spleen or lymph node cells, obtained before intestinal transplant. The CDR3 DNA reads TGTGCCAGCAGCTCCTTCACCGGGACAGGATTTAACAATGAGCAGTTCTTC. Its translation is CASSSFTGTGFNNEQFF.